One T cell receptor (beta chain) is described in this entry. This sample was taken from a study of blood T cell repertoires in COVID-19. Study as a whole: COVID-19 samples from acute and convalescent phases originated in the United States, Italy and Spain.

The CDR3 extends over 14 amino acids. Participants, about 18 to 90 years old, spanned some 23 US areas. A COVID-19 case was met by exposed participants within 2 weeks before study entry. In the study's own analysis: Reference gene primer amplification in the assay estimated nucleated cell counts. Libraries were prepared by immunoSEQ multiplex PCR; TCRdb keeps only in-frame clonotypes and omits some of them. D and trimming were read from the DNA, whereas the V and J calls and clone size are those reported in that table. The table includes 300,000 to 400,000 clones, 85% detected once. V and J are TRBV1 and TRBJ1-3; TRBD1 was called by the table and not checked on the DNA. TRBV1 is classified as a pseudogene. This receptor was identified in a woman aged 25 to 39 who had been exposed to COVID-19. Sequencing was carried out using PBMCs or T cells enriched from blood (not recorded which). CDR3 nucleotide sequence: TGCACCAGCAGCCGGTACACGAATGGAAACACCATATATTTT. It encodes CTSSRYTNGNTIYF.